This is a list of T cell receptor beta chains from one sample in a study of CD8 T cells in Susac syndrome. One entry per CDR3 protein, called by TCRdb with MiXCR from the immunoSEQ multiplex PCR reads. The repertoire has about 150,000 distinct CDR3 sequences, approximately 96% of them found once; the top ten carry about 0.16%. The specimen sequenced was CD4+ T cells from PBMCs. Receptors were obtained from a human donor with Susac syndrome. Each CDR3 is given with its conserved first and last residue. D genes are given only for firm matches. A clone size is listed for some rows: how often the clone was seen (once, few, many), or a class if it is expanded.

V gene,J gene,D gene,clone size,CDR3 DNA,CDR3 protein
TRBV5-4,TRBJ1-1,TRBD1,.,TGTGCCAGCAGCTTGGCCCGACAGGGGGCGAACACTGAAGCTTTCTTT,CASSLARQGANTEAFF
TRBV7-9,TRBJ1-1,.,.,TGTGCCAGCACCGCCGGAGGTGGAGGGATGGGCACTGAAGCTTTCTTT,CASTAGGGGMGTEAFF
TRBV18,TRBJ1-1,.,.,TGTGCCAGCTCACCATCACAGGTTATGAACACTGAAGCTTTCTTT,CASSPSQVMNTEAFF
TRBV9,TRBJ2-7,.,.,TGTGCCAGCAGAGCCATGGCCCGAGGATCCTACGAGCAGTACTTC,CASRAMARGSYEQYF
TRBV28,TRBJ2-1,.,.,TGTGCCAGCAGTGGTGTAAATAGCCCCTACAATGAGCAGTTCTTC,CASSGVNSPYNEQFF
TRBV20-1,TRBJ2-1,TRBD2,.,TGCAGTGCTAGAGGGGCGGGGGGCGCCTACAATGAGCAGTTCTTC,CSARGAGGAYNEQFF
TRBV12-3/TRBV12-4,TRBJ2-1,.,.,TGTGCCAGCAGTTTACGGGATGCCTACAATGAGCAGTTCTTC,CASSLRDAYNEQFF
TRBV14,TRBJ1-1,.,.,TGTGCCAGCAGCGAGTTTCAGGCTCGCGCTTTCTTT,CASSEFQARAFF
TRBV7-8,TRBJ2-7,.,.,TGTGCCAGCAGCTTAGTCGCCGGAATTAACTACGAGCAGTACTTC,CASSLVAGINYEQYF
TRBV7-8,TRBJ2-7,TRBD1,once,TGTGCCAGCAGCCCCGGACTACGAACAGGGGGCAACGAGCAGTACTTC,CASSPGLRTGGNEQYF
TRBV3-1,TRBJ2-7,.,.,TGTGCCAGCAGCCCGGGCCTCTACGAGCAGTACTTC,CASSPGLYEQYF
TRBV6-2/TRBV6-3,TRBJ1-6,.,.,TGTGCCAGCACCTCCAGGGACGGATATAATTCACCCCTCCACTTT,CASTSRDGYNSPLHF
TRBV29-1,TRBJ2-1,TRBD2,.,TGCAGCGTGGGACTAGGAGCCTTGGATGAGCAGTTCTTC,CSVGLGALDEQFF
TRBV6-5,TRBJ2-7,TRBD1,.,TGTGCCAGCACCAGACGGACAGGGGGAGGATACGAGCAGTACTTC,CASTRRTGGGYEQYF
TRBV21-1,TRBJ2-3,.,.,TGTGCCAGCACCAGGGGTCTAGCGGGGGGGCATACGCAGTATTTT,CASTRGLAGGHTQYF
TRBV20-1,TRBJ2-3,.,once,TGCAGTGCTAGAGGCCCCCGGCTAGCGCCTAGAGATACGCAGTATTTT,CSARGPRLAPRDTQYF
TRBV5-1,TRBJ2-6,.,.,TGCGCCAGCAGCTTGAGGGCGGCTTTCGAGGGCAACGTCCTGACTTTC,CASSLRAAFEGNVLTF
TRBV29-1,TRBJ1-2,.,once,TGCAGCGTTGACGTCAGGGGCTATGGCTACACCTTC,CSVDVRGYGYTF
TRBV7-9,TRBJ1-1,.,.,TGTGCCAGCGGGAACACTGAAGCTTTCTTT,CASGNTEAFF
TRBV29-1,TRBJ2-5,.,.,TGCAGCGTTCTTAGGAAGACCCAGTACTTC,CSVLRKTQYF
TRBV4-3,TRBJ2-3,TRBD2,.,TGCGCCAGCAGCCAACGGTCAGGGCCTAGCGGGGGAAGCACAGATACGCAGTATTTT,CASSQRSGPSGGSTDTQYF
TRBV4-3,TRBJ2-4,TRBD2,.,TGCGCCAGCAGCCAAGCTTGGGAGGGGAAAAACATTCAGTACTTC,CASSQAWEGKNIQYF
TRBV5-8,TRBJ1-5,.,.,TGTGCCAGCAGCTTGTCAAGGGGGCCCCAGCATTTT,CASSLSRGPQHF
TRBV7-9,TRBJ1-1,.,.,TGTGCCAGCAGCTCCTCAGGGTTTAGCACTGAAGCTTTCTTT,CASSSSGFSTEAFF
TRBV2,TRBJ2-3,.,once,TGTGCCAGCAGTGATGGGCCCGGCCCATCCACGCAGTATTTT,CASSDGPGPSTQYF
TRBV6-5,TRBJ1-5,TRBD1,.,TGTGCCAGCAGTTACCGGGGACAGGAGAATCAGCCCCAGCATTTT,CASSYRGQENQPQHF
TRBV6-2/TRBV6-3,TRBJ2-5,.,.,TGTGCCAGCAAGTCTTCAACTAGCTCTGGAGAGACCCAGTACTTC,CASKSSTSSGETQYF
TRBV6-2/TRBV6-3,TRBJ2-7,.,.,TGTGCCAGCAGTTCCTCGGGGCGCGAGCAGTACTTC,CASSSSGREQYF
TRBV29-1,TRBJ2-7,TRBD1,once,TGCAGCGCTCGATCGAGTCGGGACAGCTCCTACGAGCAGTACTTC,CSARSSRDSSYEQYF
TRBV6-5,TRBJ2-3,.,once,TGTGCCAGCAGTTACTCGAGGTGGGCAGATACGCAGTATTTT,CASSYSRWADTQYF
TRBV20-1,TRBJ2-7,TRBD1,once,TGCAGTGCTAGTCGGGACAGGCCCTACGAGCAGTACTTC,CSASRDRPYEQYF
TRBV4-3,TRBJ1-2,TRBD1,.,TGCGCCAGCAGCCAAGGAATGGACAGGAACTATGGCTACACCTTC,CASSQGMDRNYGYTF
TRBV29-1,TRBJ1-4,.,.,TGCAGCGTTGAAGGAGGGCGCGGAAAACTGTTTTTT,CSVEGGRGKLFF
TRBV7-2,TRBJ2-1,TRBD1,.,TGTGCCAGCAGGTCAACACCGGGACAGGTACAAGGTGAGCAGTTCTTC,CASRSTPGQVQGEQFF
TRBV2,TRBJ2-3,.,.,TGTGCCAGCAGTTGGGACACCCAGGACACAGATACGCAGTATTTT,CASSWDTQDTDTQYF
TRBV18,TRBJ2-3,TRBD1,.,TGTGCCAGCTCAGCCGGGACAGGGGGCGCAGATACGCAGTATTTT,CASSAGTGGADTQYF
TRBV3-1,TRBJ1-1,.,.,TGTGCCAGCAGCTTCAGGGAGGGCACTGAAGCTTTCTTT,CASSFREGTEAFF
TRBV24-1,TRBJ1-1,.,.,TGTGCCAGCGACCCCCCGCGGGACACTGAAGCTTTCTTT,CASDPPRDTEAFF
TRBV3-1,TRBJ2-7,.,.,TGTGCCAGCAGCCAAGATCCGGGGACCTACGAGCAGTACTTC,CASSQDPGTYEQYF
TRBV4-1,TRBJ1-5,.,.,TGCGCCAGCAGCCAAGTCGCCTCAGTTGATAGCAATCAGCCCCAGCATTTT,CASSQVASVDSNQPQHF
TRBV9,TRBJ2-4,.,.,TGTGCCAGCAGCTACTCGGCTAGCCCCCTTTTCATTCAGTACTTC,CASSYSASPLFIQYF
TRBV9,TRBJ2-7,.,.,TGTGCCAGCAGCGCTGTCGAGGTTCCCGGCTACGAGCAGTACTTC,CASSAVEVPGYEQYF
TRBV6-5,TRBJ2-5,TRBD2,.,TGTGCCAGCAGTTTCCGAGCGGGGGGCCAAGAGACCCAGTACTTC,CASSFRAGGQETQYF
TRBV5-1,TRBJ1-2,.,once,TGCGCCAGCCTAGGGGAAATGCGCTACACCTTC,CASLGEMRYTF
TRBV7-9,TRBJ2-3,.,.,TGTGCCAGCAGCTCACTAGTGGATACGCAGTATTTT,CASSSLVDTQYF
TRBV3-1,TRBJ1-5,.,.,TGTGCCAGCAGCGTCGGGGGGCAGCCCCAGCATTTT,CASSVGGQPQHF
TRBV25-1,TRBJ2-1,.,.,TGTGCCAGCAGTGAATATACTAGCCCCCTCTACAATGAGCAGTTCTTC,CASSEYTSPLYNEQFF
TRBV5-1,TRBJ2-1,.,.,TGCGCCAGCACCCCAAGCCTCGACTCTCTCGAAGCGTTCTTC,CASTPSLDSLEAFF
TRBV12-3/TRBV12-4,TRBJ1-1,.,.,TGTGCCAGCAGAAATCCCGGGAACACTGAAGCTTTCTTT,CASRNPGNTEAFF
TRBV28,TRBJ1-2,TRBD1,.,TGTGCCAGCATTACAACGGGACAGAGCTATGGCTACACCTTC,CASITTGQSYGYTF
TRBV6-2/TRBV6-3,TRBJ1-5,.,.,TGTGCCAGCAGTTATTGGGGCAATCAGCCCCAGCATTTT,CASSYWGNQPQHF
TRBV20-1,TRBJ1-2,.,once,TGCAGCTCTGGGACTGACTATGGCTACACCTTC,CSSGTDYGYTF
TRBV20-1,TRBJ1-2,.,.,TGCAGTGCTAGTTCAAGACTAGGATATGGCTACACCTTC,CSASSRLGYGYTF